This T cell receptor (beta chain) appears in the sequencing data of a study of blood T cell repertoires in COVID-19. Study summary: Material from acute and convalescent COVID-19 was sourced from the United States, Italy and Spain. The analysed material was cDNA or gDNA that came from T cells, B-cell-depleted T cells, or PBMCs.

Per the study methods: Reference gene primer amplification gave nucleated cell count estimates. Sequencing was performed with immunoSEQ multiplex PCR; in TCRdb, only in-frame clones are kept and a portion is missing. That table furnishes V, J and clone size, whereas the DNA furnished D and trimming. The table has roughly 150,000 clones, around 82% seen once; the top ten hold under 2.5%. CDR1 and CDR2 (germline): DFQATT, SNEGSKA (reference sequence). The CDR3 has 14 residues. J lost 11 bases, V lost 3 bases, and 9 bases had no gene match. Sequenced: peripheral blood. The chain recombines TRBV20-1 with TRBJ2-1, with 11 bases that match TRBD2. The TCR was taken from a woman older than 75 with acute or convalescent COVID-19. DNA of the CDR3: TGCAGTGCTAGTAGGTCTCTAGCGGGAGGAAAGCAGTTCTTC. It yields the protein CSASRSLAGGKQFF.